Listed below are T cell receptor beta chains from one sample, sequenced in a study of blood T cell repertoires in COVID-19. Assay used: immunoSEQ multiplex PCR; TCRdb lists only in-frame clones, some missing. The data show some 33,000 clones, around 91% seen once. The material sequenced was peripheral blood. The source is a man aged 65 to 79 with active or convalescent COVID-19. Both conserved end residues are part of each CDR3. D genes are given only for firm matches. Size is stated for part of the rows, as once, few or many counts, or as a class when the clone is expanded.

TRBJ1-1	-	TRBV18	-	CASSPVLTDTEAFF	TGTGCCAGCTCACCAGTTCTCACAGACACTGAAGCTTTCTTT
TRBJ1-2	TRBD1	TRBV7-8	-	CASSLAQTGDYGYTF	TGTGCCAGCAGCTTAGCGCAAACAGGGGACTATGGCTACACCTTC
TRBJ1-2	-	TRBV19	-	CASSWQRNYGYTF	TGTGCCAGTAGTTGGCAGCGGAACTATGGCTACACCTTC
TRBJ2-1	-	TRBV5-1	-	CASSPGGSSYNEQFF	TGCGCCAGCAGCCCTGGGGGGAGCTCCTACAATGAGCAGTTCTTC
TRBJ1-1	-	TRBV27	-	CASSLWGGAVTEAFF	TGTGCCAGCAGTTTATGGGGGGGCGCGGTCACTGAAGCTTTCTTT
TRBJ2-7	-	TRBV29-1	-	CSVSWLGKEGEQYF	TGCAGCGTCAGTTGGCTTGGCAAGGAGGGCGAGCAGTACTTC
TRBJ1-4	-	TRBV9	-	CASSVGGNSEKLFF	TGTGCCAGCAGCGTAGGAGGGAATAGTGAAAAACTGTTTTTT
TRBJ1-1	TRBD1	TRBV28	-	CASILPSGQGGVRAFF	TGTGCCAGCATCTTACCCTCGGGACAGGGGGGTGTTCGAGCTTTCTTT
TRBJ1-2	-	TRBV27	-	CASSPYRANYGYTF	TGTGCCAGCAGTCCCTACAGAGCTAACTATGGCTACACCTTC
TRBJ2-1	-	TRBV18	-	CASSPGLGGGEQFF	TGTGCCAGCTCACCCGGACTAGGGGGAGGTGAGCAGTTCTTC
TRBJ1-1	TRBD1	TRBV2	-	CASRETGLSEAFF	TGTGCCAGCAGAGAGACAGGGCTGTCTGAAGCTTTCTTT
TRBJ1-6	TRBD1	TRBV5-1	-	CASSVGQVDSPLHF	TGCGCCAGCAGCGTGGGACAGGTCGATTCACCCCTCCACTTT
TRBJ1-4	-	TRBV3-1/TRBV3-2	-	CASSQGLGRGEKLFF	TGTGCCAGCAGCCAAGGGTTAGGGAGGGGTGAAAAACTGTTTTTT
TRBJ1-1	-	TRBV7-2	-	CASSAVGGGIVAFF	TGTGCCAGCAGTGCCGTGGGTGGGGGGATAGTAGCTTTCTTT
TRBJ1-1	-	TRBV7-2	once	CASSLLGSTEAFF	TGTGCCAGCAGCCTTTTGGGGAGTACTGAAGCTTTCTTT